A single sample gave rise to the 32 T cell receptor beta chains below, sequenced in a study of regulatory T cells in long-lasting Graves disease. Time point denoted: newly diagnosed GD, antithyroid drugs for less than 3 months. Construction of the TCR library relied on RNA isolated from PBMCs. For TCR beta, libraries came from iRepertoire HTBI primers and Arm-PCR of CDR3 regions. MiXCR, applied by TCRdb to the multiplex PCR reads, yields one record per CDR3 protein. This sample has under 450,000 distinct CDR3 sequences, with around 15% found just once. This sample was also put to use in a study of T cells in Graves' hyperthyroidism and ophthalmopathy.

The source material was peripheral blood mononuclear cells (PBMCs), sampled at new diagnosis, from a patient treated with antithyroid drugs. Receptor source: a woman aged 18-29 years with Graves disease.

This clonotype was counted only a few times. V is TRBV7-9 and J is TRBJ1-1; D is perhaps TRBD1 (6 bases). The germline V gene has CDR1 SEHNR and CDR2 FQNEAQ (reference sequence). The CDR3 extends over 17 amino acids. The V end lost 1 base, the J end lost 4 bases, and 19 bases lay between the germline ends. As DNA, the CDR3 is TGTGCCAGCAGCTTAGGAGACTTAAGCAGGGGCCCCACTGAAGCTTTCTTT. It translates to CASSLGDLSRGPTEAFF.

This clonotype was observed many times. CDR3 in amino acids: CASSLSVSGHEKLFF. The CDR3 DNA reads as TGCGCCAGCAGCTTATCGGTCAGCGGGCATGAAAAACTGTTTTTT. The genes are TRBV5-1 and TRBJ1-4; D is unclear. CDR1 and CDR2 from the germline V gene are SGHRS and YFSETQ. V dropped 2 bases and J dropped 6 bases, with 14 bases sitting between them. The CDR3 sequence is 15 residues long.

This clonotype was observed at least ten times. This chain joins TRBV11-2 and TRBJ2-1, with TRBD1 identical over 12 bases. The length of the CDR3 is 17 residues. The germline V gene has CDR1 SGHAT and CDR2 FQNNGV. V shed 5 bases, J shed 3 bases, and the junction held 8 bases outside the gene matches. The CDR3 loop reads CASSAGQGATLYNEQFF. CDR3 nucleotide sequence: TGTGCCAGCAGCGCGGGACAGGGGGCAACGCTCTACAATGAGCAGTTCTTC.

At least ten counts were recorded for this clonotype. The chain couples TRBV11-2 to TRBJ1-1; D is unresolved. Trimming removed 3 bases at V and 1 base at J, with 3 bases between. This CDR3 is 12 amino acids long. CDR1 is SGHAT and CDR2 is FQNNGV in the germline V gene. Here the CDR3 DNA reads TGTGCCAGCAGCTTCCGGAACACTGAAGCTTTCTTT. Amino acid sequence: CASSFRNTEAFF.

This clonotype was observed a single time. The chain is built from TRBV20-1 and TRBJ2-3; 9 bases map to TRBD2. This CDR3 comprises 14 residues. The germline V gene encodes CDR1 DFQATT and CDR2 SNEGSKA (reference sequence). V dropped 2 bases and J dropped 3; count of bases not matched to a gene: 3. The chain's CDR3 is CSARLAGWTDTQYF. CDR3 bases: TGCAGTGCTAGACTAGCGGGGTGGACAGATACGCAGTATTTT.

This clonotype was seen at least ten times. The chain employs TRBV5-1 and TRBJ1-1; TRBD1 matches at 9 bases. Trimming removed 4 bases from V and 3 bases from J; junction bases left unmatched: 7. The CDR3 is made up of 15 amino acids. The V gene's germline CDR1 is SGHRS and CDR2 YFSETQ. CDR3 sequence (DNA): TGCGCCAGCAGCACAGGGACAGGGCGGGACACTGAAGCTTTCTTT. Translation: CASSTGTGRDTEAFF.

This clonotype was observed at least ten times. The V gene is TRBV20-1, the J gene TRBJ1-1, with D tentatively TRBD1 (6 bases). V was trimmed by 3 bases and J by 4 bases, leaving 9 bases between them. Germline V gene lookup returns CDR1 DFQATT and CDR2 SNEGSKA (reference sequence). The CDR3 loop spans 12 amino acids. CDR3 DNA: TGCAGTGCTAGTGGACAGATCACTGAAGCTTTCTTT. It is translated as CSASGQITEAFF.

This chain links TRBV11-2 with TRBJ1-6; no definite D call. Trimming took 4 bases from V and 6 from J, leaving 16 bases between them. This CDR3 contains 16 residues. Germline loops: CDR1 SGHAT, CDR2 FQNNGV. This chain's CDR3 is CASSWGGSAINSPLHF. DNA for the CDR3: TGTGCCAGCAGCTGGGGAGGCAGCGCCATTAATTCACCCCTCCACTTT.

This clonotype was detected ten times or more. J is TRBJ2-5 and V is TRBV5-1; D not certain. The CDR3 consists of 13 residues. CDR1 and CDR2 (germline): SGHRS, YFSETQ. Trimming removed 2 bases from V and 2 bases from J, with 7 bases in between. The CDR3 loop is CASSFETQETQYF. In DNA, the CDR3 is TGCGCCAGCAGCTTCGAGACTCAAGAGACCCAGTACTTC.

This clonotype was counted at least ten times. The gene calls are TRBV12-3 or TRBV12-4 and TRBJ1-1; TRBD1 is a possible D gene (6 bases). This CDR3 is 15 amino acids long. Trimming shortened V by 6 bases and J by 4 bases, and 18 bases separated the two germline ends. The CDR3 coding sequence is TGTGCCAGCAGCAACCAAGGGGGAGATAGCACTGAAGCTTTCTTT. It is translated as CASSNQGGDSTEAFF.

This chain links TRBV3-1 with TRBJ1-3; 9 bases map to TRBD1. Unmatched junction bases numbered 4, after V lost 2 bases and J lost 2 bases. Germline V CDR1 and CDR2: LGHDT, YNNKEL (reference sequence). The CDR3 is 16 residues long. The CDR3 DNA follows: TGTGCCAGCAGCCAAAACCGACAGGGGGCTGGAAACACCATATATTTT. Its protein product is CASSQNRQGAGNTIYF.

As concerns this clonotype: A single base separates this from a much larger clone, so it may be a read error. The chain recombines TRBV12-3 or TRBV12-4 with TRBJ1-1; D might be TRBD1 (6 bases). The CDR3 covers 13 residues. For the CDR3, the DNA is TGTGCCAGCAGTTCCCACGGGGGCACTGAAGCTTGCTTT. It encodes CASSSHGGTEACF.

This clonotype was counted many times. V and J are TRBV6-5 and TRBJ2-7; TRBD2 aligns across 11 bases. V shed 0 bases, J shed 3 bases, and the junction held 4 bases outside the gene matches. The CDR3 sequence is 16 residues long. CDR1 is MNHEY, CDR2 SVGAGI, per germline. DNA of the CDR3: TGTGCCAGCAGTTACTCTCCGGGACTAGCGGACTACGAGCAGTACTTC. Its protein is CASSYSPGLADYEQYF.

The chain links TRBV7-9 to TRBJ1-2; 7 bases match TRBD1. The trim removed 5 bases at V and 5 bases at J, leaving 17 bases unmatched. The V gene's germline CDR1 is SEHNR and CDR2 FQNEAQ (reference sequence). The CDR3 has 17 amino acids. The CDR3 DNA is TGTGCCAGCAGCCTAAGTCACAGGGGAAAGGGACTTTATGGCTACACCTTC. Encoded protein: CASSLSHRGKGLYGYTF.

The chain links TRBV27 to TRBJ2-6, with D possibly being TRBD1 or TRBD2 (5 bases each). CDR1 MNHEY and CDR2 SMNVEV come from the germline V gene (reference sequence). The CDR3 is 16 residues long. The V and J ends lost 6 bases and 5 bases respectively, with 17 bases between them. In DNA, the CDR3 is TGTGCCAGCAGCAACAGGTTCGCGGGTAGGGCCAACGTCCTGACTTTC. Its protein product is CASSNRFAGRANVLTF. The full variable domain, completed using reference TRBV27 and TRBJ2-6, is EAQVTQNPRYLITVTGKKLTVTCSQNMNHEYMSWYRQDPGLGLRQIYYSMNVEVTDKGDVPEGYKVSRKEKRNFPLILESPSPNQTSLYFCASSNRFAGRANVLTFGAGSRLTVL.

This clonotype was found many times. The chain employs TRBV11-2 and TRBJ2-7; no clear D gene. The V gene lost 4 bases and the J gene lost 6 bases, with 10 bases spanning the gap. The CDR3 loop spans 12 amino acids. Germline CDR1 is SGHAT and CDR2 is FQNNGV. The CDR3 here is CASSSAGLEQYF. In DNA form, the CDR3 reads TGTGCCAGCAGCTCCGCCGGGCTCGAGCAGTACTTC.

The table lists this clonotype with many counts. This chain links TRBV2 with TRBJ2-3; D is ambiguous. Trimming removed 4 bases from V and 0 bases from J, with 11 bases in between. Germline-derived CDR1 and CDR2 are SNHLY and FYNNEI. The length of the CDR3 is 15 residues. This CDR3 reads CASSVRQASTDTQYF. CDR3 sequence (DNA): TGTGCCAGCAGTGTTCGGCAGGCAAGCACAGATACGCAGTATTTT.

This clonotype was observed a few times. V is TRBV4-1 and J is TRBJ1-2; D gene ambiguous. V lost 0 bases, J lost 3 bases, and 5 bases lay in between. The CDR3 loop spans 13 amino acids. CDR1 is MGHRA, CDR2 YSYEKL, per germline. As DNA, the CDR3 is TGCGCCAGCAGCCAAGATCGACACTATGGCTACACCTTC. Translated, it gives CASSQDRHYGYTF.

This clonotype was picked up many times. This chain connects TRBV6-1 to TRBJ1-2; no clear D. The V gene lost 0 bases and the J gene lost 8 bases, with 10 bases spanning the gap. Germline CDR1 MNHNS, CDR2 SASEGT. CDR3 length: 13 residues. The CDR3 reads CASSEAAGMGYTF. Written as DNA, the CDR3 is TGTGCCAGCAGTGAAGCGGCGGGGATGGGCTACACCTTC.

A note on this clonotype: One junction end disagrees with the germline gene, perhaps due to a read error. The chain joins TRBV5-1 to TRBJ1-4, with TRBD1 matching over 9 bases. The CDR3 has 15 amino acids. CDR1 is SGHRS, CDR2 YFSETQ, per germline. The CDR3 loop is CASSLVGTGNEKLFF. The CDR3 nucleotides read TGTGCCAGCAGCTTGGTAGGGACAGGGAATGAAAAACTGTTTTTT. Full variable domain (outside the CDR3, taken from reference TRBV5-1 and TRBJ1-4): KAGVTQTPRYLIKTRGQQVTLSCSPISGHRSVSWYQQTPGQGLQFLFEYFSETQRNKGNFPGRFSGRQFSNSRSEMNVSTLELGDSALYLCASSLVGTGNEKLFFGSGTQLSVL.

This clonotype was seen a handful of times. The V call is TRBV5-4, the J call TRBJ1-2; perhaps TRBD1 as D (5 bases). CDR3 size: 15 residues. The germline CDR1 and CDR2 sequences are SGHNT and YYREEE (reference sequence). Trimming cost V 4 bases and J 1 base, with 14 bases left between them. CDR3 coding DNA: TGTGCCAGCAGCCTCTCGGGGGGTTTTAACTATGGCTACACCTTC. It codes for CASSLSGGFNYGYTF.

This clonotype was seen ten or more times. The gene calls are TRBV3-1 and TRBJ2-7, with D maybe TRBD2 (5 bases). Trimming shortened V by 4 bases and J by 5 bases, and 12 bases separated the two germline ends. The CDR3 spans 13 residues. Per germline, CDR1 LGHDT and CDR2 YNNKEL (reference sequence). CDR3 residues: CASSPIGVNEQYF. The CDR3 DNA is TGTGCCAGCAGCCCCATCGGGGTGAACGAGCAGTACTTC.

This clonotype has at least ten counts. J is TRBJ1-1 and V is TRBV6-2 or TRBV6-3; the D gene is possibly TRBD1 (6 bases). The germline gives CDR1 MNHEY, CDR2 SVGEGT. V gave up 2 bases and J gave up 5 bases, with 9 bases separating them. The CDR3 has 13 residues. In nucleotides, the CDR3 is TGTGCCAGCAGTTACCCGACAGGAACTGAAGCTTTCTTT. The encoded protein is CASSYPTGTEAFF.

In this sample, this clonotype turned up a few times. This sequence joins TRBV5-1 and TRBJ1-3, with D uncertain. Germline V gene sequence: CDR1 SGHRS, CDR2 YFSETQ. The CDR3 consists of 13 residues. V was shortened by 0 bases and J by 4 bases, with 5 bases between the two germline ends. The CDR3 DNA is TGCGCCAGCAGCTTGGATACGGGAAACACCATATATTTT. Translated, it gives CASSLDTGNTIYF.

Only one count was recorded for this clonotype. This chain links TRBV20-1 with TRBJ2-6, with unresolved D. The V end lost 2 bases, the J end lost 0 bases, and 5 bases lay between the germline ends. The CDR3 covers 14 residues. CDR1 is DFQATT and CDR2 is SNEGSKA in the germline V gene (reference sequence). DNA for the CDR3: TGCAGTGCTAGACGGGTCTCTGGGGCCAACGTCCTGACTTTC. Its translation: CSARRVSGANVLTF.

The rearrangement uses TRBV20-1 and TRBJ2-1; 9 bases are shared with TRBD2. Germline CDR1 is DFQATT and CDR2 is SNEGSKA (reference sequence). V trimming: 1 base; J trimming: 6 bases; junction bases outside the gene matches: 10. This CDR3 region has 16 residues. CDR3 amino acids: CSARGLAGSRPNEQFF. Here the CDR3 DNA reads TGCAGTGCTAGAGGGCTAGCGGGGTCTCGCCCCAATGAGCAGTTCTTC.

This chain links TRBV12-3 or TRBV12-4 with TRBJ1-1; maybe TRBD1 (5 bases). The CDR3 runs 13 residues. Deletions cut 3 bases from V and 7 bases from J, with 12 bases between. The CDR3 protein is CASSLEGQVEAFF. In nucleotides, the CDR3 is TGTGCCAGCAGTTTGGAGGGGCAGGTTGAAGCTTTCTTT.

The chain couples TRBV4-2 to TRBJ2-1; D unclear. V lost 4 bases to trimming and J lost 12 bases, with 16 bases between them. Germline loops: CDR1 LGHNA, CDR2 YNFKEQ. This CDR3 is 13 amino acids long. The CDR3 sequence is CASSPGSASGQFF. DNA of the CDR3: TGTGCCAGCAGCCCAGGAAGTGCCAGTGGGCAGTTCTTC.

This chain links TRBV11-1 with TRBJ2-7; 7 bases are shared with TRBD1. CDR1 SGHAT and CDR2 FQDESV come from the germline V gene (reference sequence). This CDR3 region has 14 residues. J was trimmed by 3 bases and V by 2 bases; bases with no gene match: 4. Here the CDR3 DNA reads TGTGCCAGCAGCTTATCGGCAGGGGGCTACGAGCAGTACTTC. This sequence encodes CASSLSAGGYEQYF.

V and J are TRBV28 and TRBJ1-2; D call uncertain. The CDR3 spans 13 residues. CDR1 is MDHEN and CDR2 is SYDVKM in the germline V gene. The ends were cut back, 10 bases at V and 7 bases at J, with 19 bases in the middle. The CDR3 region has the DNA TGTGCCACCCCGACCAGAGGTACGGGTGGCTACACCTTC. This translates into CATPTRGTGGYTF.

This clonotype was counted at least ten times. J is TRBJ1-5 and V is TRBV6-2 or TRBV6-3; weak D call: TRBD1 (5 bases). The germline V and J ends were trimmed by 4 bases and 5 bases, with 15 bases remaining between them. Per the germline V gene, CDR1 is MNHEY and CDR2 is SVGEGT. This CDR3 spans 15 amino acids. For the CDR3, the DNA is TGTGCCAGCAGTTGGACCGGGGGTGTGGATCAGCCCCAGCATTTT. Residues: CASSWTGGVDQPQHF.

This clonotype was seen a handful of times. The chain recombines TRBV5-6 with TRBJ2-7, with a possible D match to TRBD2 (6 bases). Trimming removed 4 bases from V and 6 bases from J, with 20 bases in between. This CDR3 has 15 residues. CDR1 is SGHDT and CDR2 is YYEEEE in the germline V gene. CDR3 DNA: TGTGCCAGCAGCCCAATGGAGCAGGAGGGTGTCGAGCAGTACTTC. Protein product: CASSPMEQEGVEQYF.